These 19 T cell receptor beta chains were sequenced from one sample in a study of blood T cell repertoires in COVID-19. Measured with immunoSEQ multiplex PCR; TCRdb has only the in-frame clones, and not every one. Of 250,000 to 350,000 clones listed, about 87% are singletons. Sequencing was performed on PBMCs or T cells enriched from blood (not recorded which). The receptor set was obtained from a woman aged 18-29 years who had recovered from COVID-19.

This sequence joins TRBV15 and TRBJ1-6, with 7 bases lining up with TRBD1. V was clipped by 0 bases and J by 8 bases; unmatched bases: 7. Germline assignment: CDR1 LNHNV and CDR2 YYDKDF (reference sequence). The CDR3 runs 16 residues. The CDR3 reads CATSREWDRIDSPLHF. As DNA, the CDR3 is TGTGCCACCAGCAGAGAGTGGGACAGAATCGATTCACCCCTCCACTTT. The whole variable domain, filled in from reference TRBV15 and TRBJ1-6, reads DAMVIQNPRYQVTQFGKPVTLSCSQTLNHNVMYWYQQKSSQAPKLLFHYYDKDFNNEADTPDNFQSRRPNTSFCFLDIRSPGLGDTAMYLCATSREWDRIDSPLHFGNGTRLTVT.

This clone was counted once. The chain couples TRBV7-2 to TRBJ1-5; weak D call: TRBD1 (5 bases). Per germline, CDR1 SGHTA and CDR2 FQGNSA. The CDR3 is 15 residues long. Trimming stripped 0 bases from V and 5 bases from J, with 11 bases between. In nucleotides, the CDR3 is TGTGCCAGCAGCTTAGCGCAGGGATTCGATCAGCCCCAGCATTTT. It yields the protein CASSLAQGFDQPQHF.

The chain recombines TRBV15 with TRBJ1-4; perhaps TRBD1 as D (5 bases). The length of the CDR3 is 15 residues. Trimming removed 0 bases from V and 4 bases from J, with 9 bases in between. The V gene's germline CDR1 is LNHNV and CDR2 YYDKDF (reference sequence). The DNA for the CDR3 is TGTGCCACCAGCAGAGATGGGGCAGTTAATGAAAAACTGTTTTTT. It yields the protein CATSRDGAVNEKLFF. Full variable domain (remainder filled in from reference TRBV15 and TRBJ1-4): DAMVIQNPRYQVTQFGKPVTLSCSQTLNHNVMYWYQQKSSQAPKLLFHYYDKDFNNEADTPDNFQSRRPNTSFCFLDIRSPGLGDTAMYLCATSRDGAVNEKLFFGSGTQLSVL.

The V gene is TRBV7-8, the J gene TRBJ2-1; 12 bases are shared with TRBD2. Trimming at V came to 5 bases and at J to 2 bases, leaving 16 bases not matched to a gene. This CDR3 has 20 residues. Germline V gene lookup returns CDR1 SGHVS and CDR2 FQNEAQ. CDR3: CASSPRRLGLAGRTYNEQFF. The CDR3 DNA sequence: TGTGCCAGCAGCCCTAGGAGGCTTGGACTAGCGGGGAGGACCTACAATGAGCAGTTCTTC.

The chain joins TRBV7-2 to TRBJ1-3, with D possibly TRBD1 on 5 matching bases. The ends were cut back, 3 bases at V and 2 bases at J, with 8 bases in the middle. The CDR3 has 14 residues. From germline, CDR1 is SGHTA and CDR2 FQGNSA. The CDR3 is CASSFTGAGNTIYF. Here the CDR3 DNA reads TGTGCCAGCAGCTTCACGGGGGCTGGAAACACCATATATTTT.

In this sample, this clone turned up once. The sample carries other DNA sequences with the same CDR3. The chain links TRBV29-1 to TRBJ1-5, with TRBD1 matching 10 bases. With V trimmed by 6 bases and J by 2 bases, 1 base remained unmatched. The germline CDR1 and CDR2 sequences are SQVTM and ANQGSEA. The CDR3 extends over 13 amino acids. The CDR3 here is CSVGTGGNQPQHF. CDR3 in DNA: TGCAGCGTAGGGACAGGGGGCAATCAGCCCCAGCATTTT. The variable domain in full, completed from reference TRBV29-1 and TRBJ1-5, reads SAVISQKPSRDICQRGTSLTIQCQVDSQVTMMFWYRQQPGQSLTLIATANQGSEATYESGFVIDKFPISRPNLTFSTLTVSNMSPEDSSIYLCSVGTGGNQPQHFGDGTRLSIL.

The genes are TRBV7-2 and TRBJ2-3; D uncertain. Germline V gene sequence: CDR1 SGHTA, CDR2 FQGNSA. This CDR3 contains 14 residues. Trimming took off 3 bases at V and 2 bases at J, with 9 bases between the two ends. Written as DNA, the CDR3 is TGTGCCAGCAGCTTCTCCACATTCACAGATACGCAGTATTTT. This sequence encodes CASSFSTFTDTQYF.

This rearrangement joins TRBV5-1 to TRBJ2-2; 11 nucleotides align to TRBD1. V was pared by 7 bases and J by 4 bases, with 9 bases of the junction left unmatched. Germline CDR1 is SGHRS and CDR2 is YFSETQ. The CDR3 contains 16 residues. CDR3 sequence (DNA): TGCGCCAGCTTTTGGGCCGGGACAGGGGGCACCGGGGAGCTGTTTTTT. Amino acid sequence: CASFWAGTGGTGELFF.

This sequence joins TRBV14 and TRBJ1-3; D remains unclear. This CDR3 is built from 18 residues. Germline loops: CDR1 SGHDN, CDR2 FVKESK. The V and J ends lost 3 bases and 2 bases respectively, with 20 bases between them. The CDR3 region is CASSHSLSHTRTGNTIYF. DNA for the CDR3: TGTGCCAGCAGCCACAGTCTCTCCCACACCCGCACTGGAAACACCATATATTTT.

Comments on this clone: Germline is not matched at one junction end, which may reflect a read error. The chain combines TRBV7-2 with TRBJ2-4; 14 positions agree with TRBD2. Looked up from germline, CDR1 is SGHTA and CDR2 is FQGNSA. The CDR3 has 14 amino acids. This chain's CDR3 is CASSIGLAGGFPDF. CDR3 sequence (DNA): TGTGCCAGCAGTATTGGACTAGCGGGAGGTTTTCCGGACTTC.

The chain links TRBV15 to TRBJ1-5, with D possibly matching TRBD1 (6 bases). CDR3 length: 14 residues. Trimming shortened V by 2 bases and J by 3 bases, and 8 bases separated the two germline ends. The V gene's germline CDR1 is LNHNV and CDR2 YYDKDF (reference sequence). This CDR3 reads CATSRRQDNQPQHF. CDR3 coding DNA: TGTGCCACCAGCAGAAGACAGGACAATCAGCCCCAGCATTTT.

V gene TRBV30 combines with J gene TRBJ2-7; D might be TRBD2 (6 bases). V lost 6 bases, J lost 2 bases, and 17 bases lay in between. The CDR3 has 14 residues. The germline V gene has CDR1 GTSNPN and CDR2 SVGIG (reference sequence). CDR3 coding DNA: TGTGCCTGTACCCTGGGAGGCAGCCCCTACGAGCAGTACTTC. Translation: CACTLGGSPYEQYF.

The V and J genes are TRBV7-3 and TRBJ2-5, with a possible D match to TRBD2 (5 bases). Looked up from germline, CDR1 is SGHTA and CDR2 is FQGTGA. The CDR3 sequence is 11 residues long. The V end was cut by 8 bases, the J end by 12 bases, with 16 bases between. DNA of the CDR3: TGTGCCAGCGGGGAGCGGCTACCGAAGTACTTC. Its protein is CASGERLPKYF.

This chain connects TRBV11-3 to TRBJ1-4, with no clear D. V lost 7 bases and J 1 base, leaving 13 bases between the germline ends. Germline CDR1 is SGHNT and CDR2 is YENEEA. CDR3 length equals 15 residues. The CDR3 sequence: CASNEQVGTNEKLFF. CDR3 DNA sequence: TGTGCCAGCAACGAGCAGGTCGGAACTAATGAAAAACTGTTTTTT.

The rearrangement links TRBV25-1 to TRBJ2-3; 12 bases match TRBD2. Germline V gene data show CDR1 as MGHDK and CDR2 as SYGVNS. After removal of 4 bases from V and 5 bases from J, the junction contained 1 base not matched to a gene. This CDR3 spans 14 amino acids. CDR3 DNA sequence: TGTGCCAGCAGTGCGGGACTAGCGGGAGATACGCAGTATTTT. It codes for CASSAGLAGDTQYF.

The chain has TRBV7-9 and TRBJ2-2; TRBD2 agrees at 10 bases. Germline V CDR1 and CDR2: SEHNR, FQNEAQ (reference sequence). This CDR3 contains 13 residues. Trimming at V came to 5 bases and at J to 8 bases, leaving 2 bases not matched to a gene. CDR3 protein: CASSPGLAGELFF. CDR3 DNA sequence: TGTGCCAGCAGCCCGGGACTAGCGGGGGAGCTGTTTTTT.

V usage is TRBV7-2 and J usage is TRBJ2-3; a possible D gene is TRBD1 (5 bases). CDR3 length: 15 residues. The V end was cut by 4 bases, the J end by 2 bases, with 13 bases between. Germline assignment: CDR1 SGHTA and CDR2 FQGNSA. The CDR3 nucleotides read TGTGCCAGCAGCTCAGGGCAGCTCCACACAGATACGCAGTATTTT. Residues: CASSSGQLHTDTQYF.

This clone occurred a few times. CDR3 sequence: CASSLRLAGSYEQYF. CDR3 bases: TGCGCCAGCAGCCTAAGACTAGCGGGGTCCTACGAGCAGTACTTC. The chain employs TRBV4-3 and TRBJ2-7, with 11 bases that match TRBD2. CDR1 is LGHNA and CDR2 is YSLEER in the germline V gene. V lost 4 bases and J lost 1; bases outside the gene matches: 3. CDR3 length: 15 residues.

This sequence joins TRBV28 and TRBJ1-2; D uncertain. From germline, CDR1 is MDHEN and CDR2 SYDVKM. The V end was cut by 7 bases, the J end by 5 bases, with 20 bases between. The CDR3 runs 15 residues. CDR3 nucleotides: TGTGCCAGCACCCCGATGGGAGGAGCCCCTTATGGCTACACCTTC. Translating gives CASTPMGGAPYGYTF.